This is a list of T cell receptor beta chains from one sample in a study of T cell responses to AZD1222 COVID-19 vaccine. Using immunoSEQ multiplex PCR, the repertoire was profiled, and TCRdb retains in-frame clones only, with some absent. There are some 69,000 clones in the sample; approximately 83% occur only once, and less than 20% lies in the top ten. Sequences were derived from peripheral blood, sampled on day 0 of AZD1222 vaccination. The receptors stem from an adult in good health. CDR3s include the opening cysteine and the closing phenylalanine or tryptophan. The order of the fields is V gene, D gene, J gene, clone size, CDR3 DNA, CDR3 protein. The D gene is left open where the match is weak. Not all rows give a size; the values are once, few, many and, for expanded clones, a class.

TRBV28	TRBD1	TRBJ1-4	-	TGTGCCAGCAGACGACAGGGGGCTGAAAAACTGTTTTTT	CASRRQGAEKLFF
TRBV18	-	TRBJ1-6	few	TGTGCCAGCTCACCACCGACGGGTAGGGGCACGGATTCACCCCTCCACTTT	CASSPPTGRGTDSPLHF
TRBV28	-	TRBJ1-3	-	TGTGCCAGCAGTTTATCCAAGTTCTCTGGAAACACCATATATTTT	CASSLSKFSGNTIYF
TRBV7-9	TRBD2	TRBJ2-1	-	TGTGCCAGCAGCCCCCTCGGGCGGGGGGCAGGCAATGAGCAGTTCTTC	CASSPLGRGAGNEQFF
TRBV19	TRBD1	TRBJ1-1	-	TGTGCCAGTAGTAGGACAGGTAAGAACACTGAAGCTTTCTTT	CASSRTGKNTEAFF
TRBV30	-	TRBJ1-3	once	TGTGCCTGGAGTGTAGGCCAGGGGAGTTCTGACACCATATATTTT	CAWSVGQGSSDTIYF
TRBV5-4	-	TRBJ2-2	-	TGTGCCAGCAGCTTGTCAGAATCCACCGGGGAGCTGTTTTTT	CASSLSESTGELFF
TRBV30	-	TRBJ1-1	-	TGTGCCTGGGGTCCACCTAGGGGCACTGAAGCTTTCTTT	CAWGPPRGTEAFF
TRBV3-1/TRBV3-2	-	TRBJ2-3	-	TGTGCCAGCAGCTCTCGACTGGCCACAGATACGCAGTATTTT	CASSSRLATDTQYF
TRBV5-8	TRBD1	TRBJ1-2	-	TGTGCCAGCAGCTTGGGACAGGGGTTGGGTGGCTACACCTTC	CASSLGQGLGGYTF
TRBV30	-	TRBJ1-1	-	TGTGCCTGGAGTCGTGACAGGAACACTGAAGCTTTCTTT	CAWSRDRNTEAFF
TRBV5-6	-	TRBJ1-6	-	TGTGCCAGCAGCCTGGATCAACCTCGCCCGAATTCACCCCTCCACTTT	CASSLDQPRPNSPLHF
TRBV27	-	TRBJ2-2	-	TGTGCCAGCACCTCATCACAGGGGAACACCGGGGAGCTGTTTTTT	CASTSSQGNTGELFF
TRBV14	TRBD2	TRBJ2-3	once	TGTGCCAGCGGACTAGCGGGGGCCGAAGATACGCAGTATTTT	CASGLAGAEDTQYF
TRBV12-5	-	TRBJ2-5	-	TGTGCTAGTGGTTTGGTAAAGCTTAACCAAGAGACCCAGTACTTC	CASGLVKLNQETQYF
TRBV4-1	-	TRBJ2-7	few	TGCGCCAGCAGCCCCGCTGGTGGCTACGAGCAGTACTTC	CASSPAGGYEQYF
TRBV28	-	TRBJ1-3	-	TGTGCCAGCAGTCCCGTGAGAATTGGAAACACCATATATTTT	CASSPVRIGNTIYF
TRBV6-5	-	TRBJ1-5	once	TGTGCCAGCGGCAATCAGCCCCAGCATTTT	CASGNQPQHF
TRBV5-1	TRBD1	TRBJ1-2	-	TGCGCCAGCAGCCCGGACAGGGGTAATGGCTACACCTTC	CASSPDRGNGYTF
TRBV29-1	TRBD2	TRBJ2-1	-	TGCAGCGTTCTGAGGTGGCGGGGGGGCGACCTTCGTGAGCAGTTCTTC	CSVLRWRGGDLREQFF
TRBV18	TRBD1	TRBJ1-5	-	TGTGCCAGCTCACCTCCAAGGACAGGGGGCAATGATCAGCCCCAGCATTTT	CASSPPRTGGNDQPQHF
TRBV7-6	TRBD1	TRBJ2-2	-	TGTGCCAGCAGCTTGGGACAGGGAATCGCCGGGGAGCTGTTTTTT	CASSLGQGIAGELFF
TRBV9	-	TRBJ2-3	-	TGTGCCAGCAGCGTAGATCTGCGGGGAATCACAGATACGCAGTATTTT	CASSVDLRGITDTQYF
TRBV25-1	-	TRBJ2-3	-	TGTGCCAGCATGTCCAGGCAAAGCACAGATACGCAGTATTTT	CASMSRQSTDTQYF
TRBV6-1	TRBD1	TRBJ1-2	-	TGTGCCAGCAGTGATGGGACAGCTTTCGGGTATGGCTACACCTTC	CASSDGTAFGYGYTF
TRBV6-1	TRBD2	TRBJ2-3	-	TGTGCCAGCAGTGAAGGTTGGGGTAGCGGGGGGTACACAGATACGCAGTATTTT	CASSEGWGSGGYTDTQYF
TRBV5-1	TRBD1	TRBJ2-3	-	TGCGCCAGCAACGGTGGCGGGACAGGGTCGGGAGATACGCAGTATTTT	CASNGGGTGSGDTQYF
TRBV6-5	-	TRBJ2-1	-	TGTGCCAGCAGCCACAGACGCAATGAGCAGTTCTTC	CASSHRRNEQFF
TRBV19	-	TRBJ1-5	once	TGTGCCAGTAGTTCAAAAGGGGGGTGGGACAGCAATCAGCCCCAGCATTTT	CASSSKGGWDSNQPQHF
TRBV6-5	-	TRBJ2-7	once	TGTGCCAGCAGTTACTCGCAAGGGGGGTTACCCTACGAGCAGTACTTC	CASSYSQGGLPYEQYF
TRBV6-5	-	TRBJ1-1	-	TGTGCCAGCAGTCCTAGGATTAGATTTGAAGCTTTCTTT	CASSPRIRFEAFF
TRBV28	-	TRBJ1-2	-	TGTGCCAGCAGTTTCCGGGGACTTAACTATGGCTACACCTTC	CASSFRGLNYGYTF
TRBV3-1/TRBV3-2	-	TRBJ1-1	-	TGTGCCAGCAGCGACAGCATGAACACTGAAGCTTTCTTT	CASSDSMNTEAFF
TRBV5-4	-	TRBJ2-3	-	TGTGCCAGCAGCCTGACAGTCACAGATACGCAGTATTTT	CASSLTVTDTQYF
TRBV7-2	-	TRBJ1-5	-	TGTGCCAGCAGCTTAGTGGTTGGCAGGGGAACGCCCCAGCATTTT	CASSLVVGRGTPQHF
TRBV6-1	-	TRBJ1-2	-	TGTGCCAGCAGTTTGAAGGGTGGGTATGGCTACACCTTC	CASSLKGGYGYTF
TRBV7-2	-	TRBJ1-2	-	TGTGCCAGCAGGATTGGACAGTATGGCTACACCTTC	CASRIGQYGYTF
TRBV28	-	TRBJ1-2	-	TGTGCCAGCAGTTTACTACTCGGGGCCCCCAAGGGCTACACCTTC	CASSLLLGAPKGYTF
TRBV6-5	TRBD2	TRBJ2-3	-	TGTGCCAGCAGTAGGGGACTAGGCACAGATACGCAGTATTTT	CASSRGLGTDTQYF
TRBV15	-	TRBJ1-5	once	TGTGCCACCAGCAGCAGTACGAAGGGGAGTCATAGCAATCAGCCCCAGCATTTT	CATSSSTKGSHSNQPQHF
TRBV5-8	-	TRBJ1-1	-	TGTGCCAGCACCAGATCGGGACCCACGGCCGCTGAAGCTTTCTTT	CASTRSGPTAAEAFF
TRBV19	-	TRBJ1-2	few	TGTGCCAGTAGCCCAGGGGCTCCTAACTATGGCTACACCTTC	CASSPGAPNYGYTF
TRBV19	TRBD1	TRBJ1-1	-	TGTGCCAGTAGTATAGATCATGCAGGGGGATGGCCTGAAGCTTTCTTT	CASSIDHAGGWPEAFF
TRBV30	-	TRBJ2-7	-	TGTGCCTGGGGAAATACCTACGAGCAGTACTTC	CAWGNTYEQYF
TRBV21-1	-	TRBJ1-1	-	TGTGCCACCCAGACAGGGTACTTCGCTGAAGCTTTCTTT	CATQTGYFAEAFF